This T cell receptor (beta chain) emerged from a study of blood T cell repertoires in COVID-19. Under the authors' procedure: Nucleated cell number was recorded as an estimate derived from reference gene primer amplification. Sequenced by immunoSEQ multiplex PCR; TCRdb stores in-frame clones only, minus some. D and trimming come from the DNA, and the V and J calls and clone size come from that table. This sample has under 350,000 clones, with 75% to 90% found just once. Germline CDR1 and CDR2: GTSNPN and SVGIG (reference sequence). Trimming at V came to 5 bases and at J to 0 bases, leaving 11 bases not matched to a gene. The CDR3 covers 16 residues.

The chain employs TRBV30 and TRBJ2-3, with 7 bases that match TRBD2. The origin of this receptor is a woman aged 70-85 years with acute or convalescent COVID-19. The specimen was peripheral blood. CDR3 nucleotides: TGTGCCTGGGGAGGAGCGGGGACGTTAAGCACAGATACGCAGTATTTT. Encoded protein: CAWGGAGTLSTDTQYF.